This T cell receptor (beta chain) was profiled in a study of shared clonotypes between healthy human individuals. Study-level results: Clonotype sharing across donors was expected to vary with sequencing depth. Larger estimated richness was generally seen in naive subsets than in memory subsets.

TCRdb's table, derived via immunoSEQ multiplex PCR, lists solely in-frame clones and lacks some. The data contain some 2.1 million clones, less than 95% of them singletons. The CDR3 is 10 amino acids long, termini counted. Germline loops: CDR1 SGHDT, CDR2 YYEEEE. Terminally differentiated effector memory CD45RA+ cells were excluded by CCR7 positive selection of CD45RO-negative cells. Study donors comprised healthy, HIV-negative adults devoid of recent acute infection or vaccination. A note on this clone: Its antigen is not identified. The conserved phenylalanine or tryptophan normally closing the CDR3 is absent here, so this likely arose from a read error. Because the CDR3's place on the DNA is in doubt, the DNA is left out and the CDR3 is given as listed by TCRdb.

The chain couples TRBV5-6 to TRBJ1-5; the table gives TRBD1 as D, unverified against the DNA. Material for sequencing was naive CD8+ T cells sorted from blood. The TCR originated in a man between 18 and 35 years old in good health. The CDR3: CASSPTGRQG.